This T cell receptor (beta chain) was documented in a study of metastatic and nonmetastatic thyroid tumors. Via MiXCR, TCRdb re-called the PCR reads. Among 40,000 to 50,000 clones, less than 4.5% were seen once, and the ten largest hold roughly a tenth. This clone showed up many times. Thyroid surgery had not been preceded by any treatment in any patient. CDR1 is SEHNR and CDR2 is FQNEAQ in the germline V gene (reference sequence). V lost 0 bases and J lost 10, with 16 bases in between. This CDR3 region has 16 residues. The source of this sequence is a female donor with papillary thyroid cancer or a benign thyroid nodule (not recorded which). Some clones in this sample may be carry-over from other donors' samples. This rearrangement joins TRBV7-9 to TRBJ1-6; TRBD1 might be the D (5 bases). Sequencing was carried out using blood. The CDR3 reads CASSLAIGGEGSPLHF. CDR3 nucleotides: TGTGCCAGCAGCTTAGCGATCGGGGGAGAGGGGTCACCCCTCCACTTT.